This T cell receptor beta chain was found in a study of blood T cell repertoires in COVID-19. Trimming removed 4 bases at V and 5 bases at J, with 8 bases between. CDR3 length: 12 residues. Germline CDR1 and CDR2: LGHDT and YNNKEL (reference sequence). Here immunoSEQ multiplex PCR was the method, and the copy in TCRdb shows in-frame clones only, minus some. The sample has roughly 320,000 clones, roughly 90% seen once. The clonotype comes from a woman under 40 who had been exposed to COVID-19. The sequencing input was PBMCs or T cells enriched from blood (not recorded which). The rearrangement links TRBV3-1 (or the pseudogene TRBV3-2) to TRBJ1-2; weak D call: TRBD1 (6 bases). CDR3 bases: TGTGCCAGCAGCCCCGGACAGTATGGCTACACCTTC. It translates to CASSPGQYGYTF.